This T cell receptor (beta chain) was found in a study of CD8 T cells in ankylosing spondylitis. Study-level findings and limits: Matched ankylosing spondylitis synovial fluid reportedly contained a significantly enriched population of disease-linked clones. Certain motif variants had earlier been reported in reactive arthritis synovial fluid and blood. In ankylosing spondylitis blood, a motif of about eight highly homologous TCR beta variants appeared characteristic.

Quantitative 5'-RACE with molecular barcodes generated TCR beta libraries. TCRdb reprocessed the 5' RACE reads with MiXCR, giving one entry per CDR3 protein. This sample has hundreds of thousands of distinct CDR3 sequences, with approximately 12% found just once. Concerning this clonotype itself: Its antigen is not known.

The germline V gene has CDR1 LNHNV and CDR2 YYDKDF (reference sequence). V was trimmed by 5 bases and J by 6 bases, leaving 16 bases between them. This CDR3 is 15 amino acids long. The sequenced sample was blood, either unsorted or a sorted T cell fraction (not recorded which). J is TRBJ1-4 and V is TRBV15; a weak D match, TRBD1 (5 bases). The clonotype originates from a male donor with ankylosing spondylitis. The CDR3 is CATSLPDRAYEKLFF. The CDR3 DNA sequence: TGTGCCACCAGCCTACCTGACAGAGCCTATGAAAAACTGTTTTTT.